This T cell receptor beta chain was profiled in a study of cytomegalovirus exposure and HLA in healthy donors. Study-level findings and limits: Both high specificity and high sensitivity reportedly marked the classifier's diagnosis of cytomegalovirus status.

PCR amplification relied on 60 Vbeta primers (plus 13 Jbeta primers). The method was immunoSEQ multiplex PCR; TCRdb's version includes in-frame clones alone and lacks a portion of them. The sample has around 70,000 clones; the top ten hold about 0.83%. CDR3 length: 12 residues. Germline values: CDR1 SQVTM, CDR2 ANQGSEA. Trimming removed 5 bases at V and 3 bases at J, with 10 bases between. As concerns this clone: Its antigen is undetermined.

The sequencing input was PBMCs. The origin of this receptor is a boy younger than 18 in good health and CMV-seronegative. The chain links TRBV29-1 to TRBJ2-5; D may be TRBD1 (6 bases). Here the CDR3 DNA reads TGCAGCGTTCCGTACAGGGAAGAGACCCAGTACTTC. Amino acids: CSVPYREETQYF. The whole variable domain, remainder taken from reference TRBV29-1 and TRBJ2-5, is SAVISQKPSRDICQRGTSLTIQCQVDSQVTMMFWYRQQPGQSLTLIATANQGSEATYESGFVIDKFPISRPNLTFSTLTVSNMSPEDSSIYLCSVPYREETQYFGPGTRLLVL.